These 13 T cell receptor beta chains were all obtained from the same sample, sequenced in a study of control samples from healthy donors and cancer patients. Assay used: immunoSEQ multiplex PCR; TCRdb lists only in-frame clones, some missing. Seen here are under 85,000 clones, 84% observed once, and the top ten hold roughly 12%. Sequenced: PBMCs. These TCRs come from a man in his 60s with head and neck cancer.

The chain has TRBV7-9 and TRBJ2-2, with D possibly matching TRBD1 (5 bases). Germline assignment: CDR1 SEHNR and CDR2 FQNEAQ (reference sequence). The CDR3 covers 13 residues. Trimming took off 2 bases at V and 6 bases at J, with 7 bases between the two ends. The CDR3 here is CASSLQGAGELFF. As DNA, the CDR3 is TGTGCCAGCAGCTTACAGGGCGCCGGGGAGCTGTTTTTT.

This clone turned up a few times. This chain links TRBV2 with TRBJ2-1; D possibly matches TRBD1 or TRBD2 (5 bases each). Between the trimmed V and J ends, which lost 4 bases and 9 bases, there was a span of 16 bases. Germline CDR1 reads SNHLY; CDR2 reads FYNNEI. This CDR3 region has 14 residues. The CDR3 nucleotides are TGTGCCAGCAGTGCTAACCCGGGTGGGGGTGAGCAGTTCTTC. Encoded protein: CASSANPGGGEQFF.

A note on this clone: Different DNA sequences within this sample yield the same CDR3. The chain links TRBV7-9 to TRBJ2-1; possible D gene TRBD2, 5 bases. This CDR3 spans 12 amino acids. Looked up from germline, CDR1 is SEHNR and CDR2 is FQNEAQ (reference sequence). V shed 3 bases and J shed 6 bases, with 6 bases lying between them. The chain's CDR3 is CASSLRANEQFF. The CDR3 DNA follows: TGTGCCAGCAGCTTGCGGGCCAATGAGCAGTTCTTC.

The chain is built from TRBV28 and TRBJ1-2; D gene ambiguous. This CDR3 is built from 11 residues. The ends were cut back, 7 bases at V and 4 bases at J, with 7 bases in the middle. Looked up from germline, CDR1 is MDHEN and CDR2 is SYDVKM. CDR3 nucleotides: TGTGCCAGCACCCACCGCTATGGCTACACCTTC. This codes for CASTHRYGYTF.

The chain couples TRBV11-2 to TRBJ2-5; 7 bases are shared with TRBD1. V shed 7 bases and J 5 bases; nucleotides not matched to a gene: 7. CDR1 is SGHAT, CDR2 FQNNGV, per germline. This CDR3 comprises 13 residues. The chain's CDR3 is CASKTTGSETQYF. CDR3 nucleotide sequence: TGTGCCAGCAAAACGACAGGGTCGGAGACCCAGTACTTC.

The chain links TRBV11-2 to TRBJ1-4; no clear D. Germline CDR1 is SGHAT and CDR2 is FQNNGV. This CDR3 spans 11 amino acids. V lost 5 bases, J lost 7 bases, and 5 bases lay in between. The CDR3 loop reads CASSRTEKLFF. CDR3 nucleotide sequence: TGTGCCAGCAGCCGCACTGAAAAACTGTTTTTT.

Note on this clone: Mismatch with germline at one junction end may stem from a read error. The chain is built from TRBV6-5 and TRBJ1-1; 8 positions match TRBD1. The CDR3 is 11 amino acids. Germline values: CDR1 MNHEY, CDR2 SVGAGI. The CDR3 nucleotides read TGTGCCAGCAGTTACCAGGGGGCGTGGGAATTT. Protein product: CASSYQGAWEF.

V usage is TRBV11-1 and J usage is TRBJ2-1, with 7 bases fitting TRBD1. Germline V gene sequence: CDR1 SGHAT, CDR2 FQDESV (reference sequence). Germline trimming cut 7 bases from V and 3 bases from J; bases unmatched to any gene: 9. CDR3 length: 15 residues. CDR3 loop: CASTPTGEFYNEQFF. The CDR3 nucleotides read TGTGCCAGCACCCCAACAGGGGAGTTCTACAATGAGCAGTTCTTC. The variable domain in full, with the rest retrieved from reference TRBV11-1 and TRBJ2-1, is EAEVAQSPRYKITEKSQAVAFWCDPISGHATLYWYRQILGQGPELLVQFQDESVVDDSQLPKDRFSAERLKGVDSTLKIQPAELGDSAMYLCASTPTGEFYNEQFFGPGTRLTVL.

The chain links TRBV9 to TRBJ1-1, with 8 bases matching TRBD1. Germline CDR1 reads SGDLS; CDR2 reads YYNGEE. J was trimmed by 1 base and V by 4 bases; bases with no gene match: 3. The CDR3 extends over 14 amino acids. In DNA, the CDR3 is TGTGCCAGCAGCTTTGGACAGGGGAACACTGAAGCTTTCTTT. It is translated as CASSFGQGNTEAFF.

The rearrangement links TRBV12-3 or TRBV12-4 to TRBJ2-5, with D perhaps given as TRBD1 or TRBD2 (6 bases each). The germline V and J ends were trimmed by 3 bases and 7 bases, with 12 bases remaining between them. The CDR3 has 13 residues. CDR3 amino acids: CASSFSGGGTQYF. In DNA form, the CDR3 reads TGTGCCAGCAGTTTTTCCGGAGGGGGGACCCAGTACTTC.

The gene calls are TRBV27 and TRBJ1-1; D gene uncertain. Per the germline V gene, CDR1 is MNHEY and CDR2 is SMNVEV (reference sequence). The V end was cut by 5 bases, the J end by 8 bases, with 15 bases between. There are 13 residues in the CDR3. The CDR3 DNA is TGTGCCAGCAGTCAGGTACTCCAGGCGGAAGCTTTCTTT. Translated: CASSQVLQAEAFF.

The chain recombines TRBV12-5 with TRBJ1-5; TRBD1 aligns across 8 bases. From germline, CDR1 is LGHNT and CDR2 FRNRAP. The junction had 7 bases not matched to a gene; V was cut back by 6 bases and J by 6 bases. This CDR3 region has 14 residues. The CDR3 nucleotides are TGTGCTAGTGGGTCGAACCAGGGGGCTCAGCCCCAGCATTTT. Its translation is CASGSNQGAQPQHF.

The chain carries TRBV27 and TRBJ1-4; TRBD1 aligns across 7 bases. Looked up from germline, CDR1 is MNHEY and CDR2 is SMNVEV (reference sequence). CDR3 length equals 14 residues. Losses at the gene ends were 3 bases for V and 8 bases for J; bases not matched to a gene: 6. This CDR3 reads CASSFVQGREKLFF. CDR3 in DNA: TGTGCCAGCAGTTTTGTACAGGGGAGGGAAAAACTGTTTTTT.